This TCR beta chain was found in a study of blood T cell repertoires in COVID-19 (dated by TCRdb to 2019 to 2021). For the study in its entirety: Samples covering the acute and convalescent phases of COVID-19 were provided by collaborators in the United States, Italy and Spain. The prospective study material was composed of cDNA or gDNA derived from T cells, B-cell-depleted T cells, or PBMCs. The dataset comprised deeply sampled blood TCRbeta repertoires from subjects exposed to, actively infected with, or recovered from COVID-19. The repertoires were released in a freely available public database meant as a resource for research on the immune response to SARS-CoV-2. The samples were drawn from two sources: the first 160 participants of the ongoing ImmuneRACE study, and 1,254 subjects contributed by 6 global collaborators. The sample metadata nearly always contained a de-identified subject ID, COVID-19 status, age in years and sex. HLA class I and class II types, where available, came from metadata supplied by the sample provider rather than from assay-based typing.

Notes on this clone: What antigen it recognizes has not been identified. No base qualities exist here, and no much larger clone lies one base off it.

Each collaborating institution followed its own protocols to collect whole blood in K2EDTA tubes. For TCRbeta analysis, collaborator samples were shipped as frozen whole blood, as isolated PBMCs, or as DNA extracted from either sample type. Study-wide conclusions, independent of this receptor: How much clinical and demographic metadata was included differed by source and by participant, and the metadata was provided uncurated.

At the junction V is shortened by 3 bases and J by 3 bases; bases outside the gene matches: 8. The germline V gene (reference sequence) gives CDR1 as DFQATT and CDR2 as SNEGSKA. Counted from cysteine to phenylalanine, this CDR3 has 16 amino acids. Only the CDR3 DNA is retained, 48 bases long and in frame from the first base. TCRbeta CDR3 regions were amplified from genomic DNA using the immunoSEQ Assay, a bias-controlled multiplex PCR. Regarding the original processing steps: The number of nucleated cells in each sample was estimated by amplification of reference gene primers within the assay. To quantify the absolute abundance of each unique TCRbeta CDR3 rearrangement, sequence reads were collapsed and filtered. For each sample, productive Simpson clonality was calculated as the square root of Simpson's diversity index over productive rearrangements. The clones in this table, taken by TCRdb from immuneACCESS, are in-frame only. Not every clone is retained; where verified, under half of the shortfall comes from an unresolved V gene, and the cause of the rest is unknown. The DNA was the basis for D and trimming; V, J and clone size are from that table. The sample contains about 97,000 clones, roughly 86% of them found a single time. 11% of the sample is held by the ten biggest clonotypes.

Sequenced: peripheral blood. Recombination joined TRBV20-1 with TRBJ2-7; TRBD2 matches 13 bases in the middle. This receptor was obtained from a woman younger than 45 with acute or convalescent COVID-19. For the CDR3, the sequence is CSASRTSGGPFYEQYF. The DNA sequence is TGCAGTGCTAGTCGGACTAGCGGGGGACCTTTCTACGAGCAGTACTTC.